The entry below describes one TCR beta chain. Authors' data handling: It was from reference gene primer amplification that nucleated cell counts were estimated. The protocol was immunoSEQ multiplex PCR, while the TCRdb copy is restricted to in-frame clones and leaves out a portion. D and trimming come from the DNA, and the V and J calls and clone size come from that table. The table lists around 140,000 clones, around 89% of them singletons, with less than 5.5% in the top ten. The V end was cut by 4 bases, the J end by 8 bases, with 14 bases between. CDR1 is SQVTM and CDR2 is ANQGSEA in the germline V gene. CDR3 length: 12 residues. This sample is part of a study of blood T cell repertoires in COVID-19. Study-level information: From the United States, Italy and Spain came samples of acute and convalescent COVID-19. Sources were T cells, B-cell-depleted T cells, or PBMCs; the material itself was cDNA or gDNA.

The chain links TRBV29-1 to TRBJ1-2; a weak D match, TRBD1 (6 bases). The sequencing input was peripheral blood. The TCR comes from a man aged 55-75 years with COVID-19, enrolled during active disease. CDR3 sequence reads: CSVGAGVEGYTF. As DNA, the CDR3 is TGCAGCGTTGGGGCAGGGGTTGAGGGCTACACCTTC.